The clone carrying this T cell receptor beta chain was recorded many times. TCR beta CDR3 region amplification was performed from RNA transcripts. Carried out on the TCR CDR3, a first-round RT-PCR used the HTBI primer set. TCRdb recomputed calls from the multiplex PCR reads with MiXCR, one row per CDR3 protein. The sample has roughly 380,000 distinct CDR3 sequences, around 13% seen once; the top ten hold around 10%. This record belongs to a study of T cells in Graves' hyperthyroidism and ophthalmopathy. The V and J ends lost 4 bases and 1 base, in that order; junction bases with no gene match: 4. The CDR3 is 15 residues long. Germline CDR1 is MNHNS and CDR2 is SASEGT.

The sample comprised blood. The J gene is TRBJ1-5, the V gene TRBV6-1, with TRBD1 identical over 7 bases. The sequence was collected from a woman aged 60 to 75 with Graves' hyperthyroidism. The CDR3: CASSGQTGSNQPQHF. DNA of the CDR3: TGTGCCAGCAGTGGTCAGACAGGGAGCAATCAGCCCCAGCATTTT.